One sample yielded the 30 T cell receptor beta chains listed below, sequenced in a study of T cell responses to AZD1222 COVID-19 vaccine. Clones were read by immunoSEQ multiplex PCR, and TCRdb kept only the in-frame ones, dropping some. The sample lists under 140,000 clones; about 95% were seen once. The material was peripheral blood, obtained 28 days after the second AZD1222 dose. These receptors were taken from an adult who received the AZD1222 COVID-19 vaccine.

V gene TRBV5-6 combines with J gene TRBJ2-7, with D maybe TRBD1 (6 bases). Between the trimmed V and J ends, which lost 0 bases and 0 bases, there was a span of 16 bases. Germline CDR1 and CDR2: SGHDT and YYEEEE. The CDR3 runs to 17 residues. CDR3 protein: CASSLALGTTNSYEQYF. In DNA, the CDR3 is TGTGCCAGCAGCTTGGCCTTAGGGACAACCAACTCCTACGAGCAGTACTTC.

The gene calls are TRBV28 and TRBJ1-1; 8 positions match TRBD1. Germline assignment: CDR1 MDHEN and CDR2 SYDVKM. Germline trimming cut 4 bases from V and 1 base from J; bases unmatched to any gene: 5. This CDR3 is 15 amino acids long. The DNA of the CDR3 is TGTGCCAGCAGTTCTCAGGGGGCGAGGAACACTGAAGCTTTCTTT. As protein: CASSSQGARNTEAFF.

The J gene is TRBJ2-1, the V gene TRBV11-2, with D tentatively TRBD1 (5 bases). This CDR3 spans 13 amino acids. Between the trimmed V and J ends, which lost 6 bases and 7 bases, there was a span of 13 bases. The V gene's germline CDR1 is SGHAT and CDR2 FQNNGV. For the CDR3, the DNA is TGTGCCAGCAGGCAGGGCCTTACGAATGAGCAGTTCTTC. Protein: CASRQGLTNEQFF.

The V call is TRBV29-1, the J call TRBJ1-2; D ambiguous. The CDR3 extends over 11 amino acids. V lost 2 bases and J lost 8, with 9 bases in between. CDR1 and CDR2 from the germline V gene are SQVTM and ANQGSEA. In DNA, the CDR3 is TGCAGCGTTGAAAAGGGAGACGGCTACACCTTC. This translates into CSVEKGDGYTF.

V gene TRBV5-1 combines with J gene TRBJ1-1; a weak D match, TRBD1 (5 bases). The CDR3 contains 15 residues. Trimming took off 3 bases at V and 6 bases at J, with 18 bases between the two ends. The germline V gene has CDR1 SGHRS and CDR2 YFSETQ. The CDR3, as DNA: TGCGCCAGCAGCTCGGGCCCGGGGGTATTAGCTGAAGCTTTCTTT. Encoded protein: CASSSGPGVLAEAFF.

The chain is built from TRBV11-2 and TRBJ2-3; 7 bases align to TRBD2. The CDR3 is made up of 16 amino acids. CDR1 is SGHAT, CDR2 FQNNGV, per germline. V was pared by 1 base and J by 0 bases, with 4 bases of the junction left unmatched. The CDR3 DNA sequence: TGTGCCAGCAGCTTAGGGACTAGTCTCAGCACAGATACGCAGTATTTT. Translated: CASSLGTSLSTDTQYF.

The V call is TRBV13, the J call TRBJ2-3; D unresolved. Germline values: CDR1 PRHDT, CDR2 FYEKMQ (reference sequence). The ends were cut back, 5 bases at V and 3 bases at J, with 12 bases in the middle. The CDR3 consists of 14 residues. The CDR3, as DNA: TGTGCCAGCAGCCCCCGGGTATCTACAGATACGCAGTATTTT. Encoded protein: CASSPRVSTDTQYF.

CDR3 sequence: CASSNRVSGETQYF. DNA for the CDR3: TGTGCCAGCAGCAACCGGGTCTCGGGGGAGACCCAGTACTTC. The chain links TRBV6-5 to TRBJ2-5, with a weak D call TRBD2 (5 bases). Trimming took 6 bases from V and 5 from J, leaving 16 bases between them. The CDR3 contains 14 residues. Germline-derived CDR1 and CDR2 are MNHEY and SVGAGI.

J is TRBJ2-1 and V is TRBV20-1; 10 nucleotides agree with TRBD2. Germline CDR1 is DFQATT and CDR2 is SNEGSKA (reference sequence). The CDR3 consists of 14 residues. The V segment lost 3 bases and the J segment 8 bases; nucleotides outside the gene matches: 7. CDR3 in DNA: TGCAGTGCTAGTGAGTTTAGCGGGGGGTATGAGCAGTTCTTC. This codes for CSASEFSGGYEQFF.

CDR3 nucleotide sequence: TGCGCCAGCAGCCAAGTTTTAACTAGCACAGATACGCAGTATTTT. Its translation is CASSQVLTSTDTQYF. The J gene is TRBJ2-3, the V gene TRBV4-1; unclear D gene. The CDR3 is 15 amino acids. The V and J ends lost 1 base and 0 bases respectively, with 8 bases between them. The germline V gene has CDR1 MGHRA and CDR2 YSYEKL.

The chain has TRBV10-2 and TRBJ2-7, with TRBD2 matching over 7 bases. Germline V lookup: CDR1 WSHSY, CDR2 SAAADI. The CDR3 covers 14 residues. Trimming removed 3 bases from V and 2 bases from J; junction bases left unmatched: 4. Written as DNA, the CDR3 is TGCGCCAGCAGTGATGGCCTAGCGGCCTACGAGCAGTACTTC. This translates into CASSDGLAAYEQYF.

This rearrangement joins TRBV7-8 to TRBJ2-5, with a possible D match to TRBD1 (5 bases). The V end lost 5 bases, the J end lost 1 base, and 8 bases lay between the germline ends. The CDR3 extends over 13 amino acids. Germline CDR1 reads SGHVS; CDR2 reads FQNEAQ. For the CDR3, the DNA is TGTGCCAGCAGCCAAGACAGCCAAGAGACCCAGTACTTC. It codes for CASSQDSQETQYF.

The rearrangement links TRBV7-8 to TRBJ1-5; 8 nucleotides line up with TRBD1. J gave up 7 bases and V 1 base, and 9 bases lay outside the gene matches. This CDR3 region has 16 residues. The V gene's germline CDR1 is SGHVS and CDR2 FQNEAQ. CDR3 in amino acids: CASSLGGQGVAQPQHF. CDR3 sequence (DNA): TGTGCCAGCAGCTTAGGCGGACAGGGAGTTGCCCAGCCCCAGCATTTT.

The chain joins TRBV2 to TRBJ1-4; no firm D call. From germline, CDR1 is SNHLY and CDR2 FYNNEI. This CDR3 is 14 amino acids long. V was clipped by 7 bases and J by 0 bases, with 9 bases between them. This CDR3 is CASTSAATNEKLFF. DNA for the CDR3: TGTGCCAGCACTTCTGCAGCAACTAATGAAAAACTGTTTTTT.

This chain uses TRBV6-1 with TRBJ1-1; no clear D gene. CDR3 length: 14 amino acids. Trimming shortened V by 2 bases and J by 4 bases, and 11 bases separated the two germline ends. Per germline, CDR1 MNHNS and CDR2 SASEGT. The DNA for the CDR3 is TGTGCCAGCAGTGAAAGGAGGATGGGCACTGAAGCTTTCTTT. It yields the protein CASSERRMGTEAFF.

The genes are TRBV7-9 and TRBJ1-5; D may be TRBD1 (5 bases). V was shortened by 3 bases and J by 6 bases, with 12 bases between the two germline ends. Germline lookup yields CDR1 SEHNR and CDR2 FQNEAQ (reference sequence). This CDR3 is 14 amino acids long. CDR3 residues: CASSLGGKGQPQHF. Here the CDR3 DNA reads TGTGCCAGCAGCTTGGGGGGTAAGGGTCAGCCCCAGCATTTT. Variable domain in full (rest from reference TRBV7-9 and TRBJ1-5): DTGVSQNPRHKITKRGQNVTFRCDPISEHNRLYWYRQTLGQGPEFLTYFQNEAQLEKSRLLSDRFSAERPKGSFSTLEIQRTEQGDSAMYLCASSLGGKGQPQHFGDGTRLSIL.

CDR3 region: CASSFQGPPDYGYTF. CDR3 DNA sequence: TGCGCCAGCAGCTTTCAAGGACCGCCCGACTATGGCTACACCTTC. The rearrangement links TRBV5-1 to TRBJ1-2; D is unclear. With 2 bases removed from V and 3 bases from J, the gap between germline ends came to 14 bases. This CDR3 is built from 15 residues. The germline V gene has CDR1 SGHRS and CDR2 YFSETQ.

The chain links TRBV19 to TRBJ2-2; TRBD1 matches 8 bases. Germline CDR1 and CDR2: LNHDA and SQIVND (reference sequence). J lost 4 bases, V lost 5 bases, and 21 bases had no gene match. This CDR3 has 20 residues. The CDR3 region is CASSLTGFRQGSGPTGELFF. DNA of the CDR3: TGTGCCAGTAGTCTCACAGGTTTCCGACAGGGGTCAGGGCCCACCGGGGAGCTGTTTTTT.

This clone was seen only once. This chain uses TRBV12-1 with TRBJ2-7; whether TRBD1, the table's D call, matches the DNA was not checked. TRBV12-1 is described as a pseudogene. CDR3 length equals 15 residues. The CDR3 nucleotides read TGTGCCAGCAGCTTTGGCGGGACAGGGGCCTACGAGCAGTACTTC. As protein: CASSFGGTGAYEQYF.

The chain combines TRBV5-1 with TRBJ1-6; D ambiguous. The CDR3 has 14 residues. Trimming cost V 2 bases and J 10 bases, with 13 bases left between them. Germline loops: CDR1 SGHRS, CDR2 YFSETQ. CDR3 region: CASSFTREGSPLHF. In DNA form, the CDR3 reads TGCGCCAGCAGCTTCACAAGGGAAGGGTCACCCCTCCACTTT.

The chain carries TRBV5-6 and TRBJ2-7; maybe TRBD1 (7 bases). This CDR3 is built from 14 residues. Germline lookup yields CDR1 SGHDT and CDR2 YYEEEE. The V end was cut by 4 bases, the J end by 4 bases, with 15 bases between. CDR3 bases: TGTGCCAGCAGCCCGACAGGGACTTTATACGAGCAGTACTTC. Amino acid sequence: CASSPTGTLYEQYF.

V gene TRBV19 combines with J gene TRBJ1-2; D is uncertain. Looked up from germline, CDR1 is LNHDA and CDR2 is SQIVND (reference sequence). The CDR3 totals 17 residues. The germline V and J ends were trimmed by 1 base and 0 bases, with 15 bases remaining between them. In DNA form, the CDR3 reads TGTGCCAGTAGTATAGTCGCAGCGTACTATGCTAACTATGGCTACACCTTC. This gives the protein CASSIVAAYYANYGYTF.

The chain is built from TRBV7-2 and TRBJ1-1, with no clear D. CDR1 is SGHTA, CDR2 FQGNSA, per germline. Trimming left V 3 bases short and J 1 base short, with 6 bases between. The CDR3 consists of 13 residues. CDR3 sequence: CASSFTTNTEAFF. The CDR3 DNA is TGTGCCAGCAGCTTTACAACGAACACTGAAGCTTTCTTT.

The V call is TRBV6-5, the J call TRBJ1-2, with unresolved D. The CDR3 totals 14 residues. The V end lost 8 bases, the J end lost 8 bases, and 21 bases lay between the germline ends. Germline V gives CDR1 MNHEY, CDR2 SVGAGI. The CDR3 DNA sequence: TGTGCCAGCCGTCCAAGTGGAGGGCACTGGGGCTACACCTTC. This gives the protein CASRPSGGHWGYTF.

V usage is TRBV7-9 and J usage is TRBJ1-1; D gene uncertain. V lost 5 bases to trimming and J lost 6 bases, with 13 bases between them. This CDR3 contains 13 residues. Germline values: CDR1 SEHNR, CDR2 FQNEAQ (reference sequence). Here the CDR3 DNA reads TGTGCCAGCAGCCTAAAGGGAAACTCTGAAGCTTTCTTT. This translates into CASSLKGNSEAFF.

V and J are TRBV3-1 (or the pseudogene TRBV3-2) and TRBJ1-5, with a tentative D call TRBD1 (6 bases). The germline V and J ends were trimmed by 2 bases and 2 bases, with 10 bases remaining between them. The CDR3 runs 15 residues. Germline values: CDR1 LGHDT, CDR2 YNNKEL (reference sequence). This chain's CDR3 is CASSQPRGCNQPQHF. The CDR3 nucleotides read TGTGCCAGCAGCCAACCGAGGGGGTGCAATCAGCCCCAGCATTTT.

The V and J genes are TRBV3-1 (or the pseudogene TRBV3-2) and TRBJ1-6; maybe TRBD1 (6 bases). Looked up from germline, CDR1 is LGHDT and CDR2 is YNNKEL (reference sequence). The CDR3 consists of 19 residues. V lost 1 base, J lost 0 bases, and 16 bases lay in between. The CDR3 reads CASSQVGQRFSSYNSPLHF. The CDR3 region has the DNA TGTGCCAGCAGCCAAGTAGGACAGCGCTTTAGCTCCTATAATTCACCCCTCCACTTT.

The chain uses TRBV4-1 and TRBJ1-6, with TRBD1 matching 10 bases. The CDR3 totals 15 residues. The V segment lost 6 bases and the J segment 7 bases; nucleotides outside the gene matches: 6. CDR1 is MGHRA, CDR2 YSYEKL, per germline. Written as DNA, the CDR3 is TGCGCCAGCAGAAGGACAGGGGGGGCGAATTCACCCCTCCACTTT. As protein: CASRRTGGANSPLHF.

The gene calls are TRBV2 and TRBJ1-2, with a possible D match to TRBD1 (6 bases). The CDR3 sequence is 13 residues long. Looked up from germline, CDR1 is SNHLY and CDR2 is FYNNEI. The V and J ends lost 6 bases and 8 bases respectively, with 16 bases between them. The DNA for the CDR3 is TGTGCCAGCAGAGTACGGACAGTGTCGGGCTACACCTTC. Translating it yields CASRVRTVSGYTF.

This chain links TRBV6-5 with TRBJ1-2; 10 bases are a match to TRBD1. Germline loops: CDR1 MNHEY, CDR2 SVGAGI. Trimming cost V 4 bases and J 2 bases; bases outside gene matches: 7. The CDR3 sequence is 16 residues long. CDR3 region: CASSSSGDRGNYGYTF. CDR3 DNA: TGTGCCAGCAGTTCCTCGGGGGACAGGGGCAACTATGGCTACACCTTC.